The TCR beta chain under discussion was sequenced for a study of OX40 agonist ivuxolimab in advanced cancers. The CDR3 is made up of 17 amino acids. Germline V CDR1 and CDR2: SEHNR, FQNEAQ (reference sequence). Trimming took 5 bases from V and 8 from J; bases not matched to a gene: 14. Profiled with immunoSEQ multiplex PCR; TCRdb holds only in-frame clones, not every one. The sample yields roughly 86,000 clones, 90% seen once. This chain joins TRBV7-9 and TRBJ2-1, with 11 bases lining up with TRBD2. This specimen consisted of CD4+ or CD8+ T cells sorted from blood, obtained in a trial of the OX40 agonist ivuxolimab. This receptor was taken from an adult with an advanced solid tumor such as melanoma, head and neck, liver or kidney cancer. The CDR3 coding sequence is TGTGCCAGCAGCGAGACTAGCGGGGCAACAACTTGGGATGAGCAGTTCTTC. It codes for CASSETSGATTWDEQFF.